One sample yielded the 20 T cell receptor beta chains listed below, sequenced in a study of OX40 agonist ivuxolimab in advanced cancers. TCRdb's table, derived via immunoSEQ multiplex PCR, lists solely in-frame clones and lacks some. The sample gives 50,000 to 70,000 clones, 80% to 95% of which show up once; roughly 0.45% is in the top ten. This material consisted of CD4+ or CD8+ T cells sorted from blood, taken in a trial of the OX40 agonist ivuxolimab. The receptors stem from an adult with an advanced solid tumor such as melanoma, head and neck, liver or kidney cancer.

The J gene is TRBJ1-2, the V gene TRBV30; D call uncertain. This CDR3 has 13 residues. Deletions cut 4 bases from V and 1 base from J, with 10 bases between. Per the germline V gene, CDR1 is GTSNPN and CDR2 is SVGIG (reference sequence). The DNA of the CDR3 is TGTGCCTGGACATCGCCAGGTAACTATGGCTACACCTTC. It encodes CAWTSPGNYGYTF.

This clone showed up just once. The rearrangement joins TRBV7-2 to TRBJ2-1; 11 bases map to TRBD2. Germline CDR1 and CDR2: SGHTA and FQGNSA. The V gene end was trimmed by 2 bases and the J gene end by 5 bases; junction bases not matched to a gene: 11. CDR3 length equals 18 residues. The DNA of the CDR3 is TGTGCCAGCAGCTTATTGGGTAGCGGGAGGGGGCCTCACAATGAGCAGTTCTTC. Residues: CASSLLGSGRGPHNEQFF.

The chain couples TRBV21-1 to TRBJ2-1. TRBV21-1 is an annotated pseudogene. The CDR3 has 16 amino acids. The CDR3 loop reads CASSRGRTSDYNEQFF. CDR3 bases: TGTGCCAGCAGCCGGGGACGAACCTCCGATTACAATGAGCAGTTCTTC.

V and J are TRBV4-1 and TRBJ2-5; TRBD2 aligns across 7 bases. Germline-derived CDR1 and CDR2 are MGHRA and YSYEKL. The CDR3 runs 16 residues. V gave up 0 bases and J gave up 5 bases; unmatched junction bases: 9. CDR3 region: CASSQEGTSVGETQYF. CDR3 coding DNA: TGCGCCAGCAGCCAAGAAGGAACTAGCGTCGGGGAGACCCAGTACTTC.

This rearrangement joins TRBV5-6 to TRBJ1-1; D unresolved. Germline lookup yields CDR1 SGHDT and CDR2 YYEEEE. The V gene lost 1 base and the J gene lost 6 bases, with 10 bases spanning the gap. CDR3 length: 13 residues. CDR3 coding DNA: TGTGCCAGCAGCTTGCTTTTGGATCCTGAAGCTTTCTTT. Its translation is CASSLLLDPEAFF.

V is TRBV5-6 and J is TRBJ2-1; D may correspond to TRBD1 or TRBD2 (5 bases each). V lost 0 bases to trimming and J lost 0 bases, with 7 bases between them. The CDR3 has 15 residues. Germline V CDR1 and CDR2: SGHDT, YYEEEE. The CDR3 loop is CASSLGGSSYNEQFF. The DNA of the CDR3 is TGTGCCAGCAGCTTGGGGGGGAGCTCCTACAATGAGCAGTTCTTC. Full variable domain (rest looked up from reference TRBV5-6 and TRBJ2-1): DAGVTQSPTHLIKTRGQQVTLRCSPKSGHDTVSWYQQALGQGPQFIFQYYEEEERQRGNFPDRFSGHQFPNYSSELNVNALLLGDSALYLCASSLGGSSYNEQFFGPGTRLTVL.

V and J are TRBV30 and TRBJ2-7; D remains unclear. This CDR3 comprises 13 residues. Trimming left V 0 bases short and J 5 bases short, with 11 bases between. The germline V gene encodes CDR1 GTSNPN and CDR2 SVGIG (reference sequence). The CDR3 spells CAWSVLPENEQYF. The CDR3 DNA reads TGTGCCTGGAGTGTACTTCCAGAGAACGAGCAGTACTTC.

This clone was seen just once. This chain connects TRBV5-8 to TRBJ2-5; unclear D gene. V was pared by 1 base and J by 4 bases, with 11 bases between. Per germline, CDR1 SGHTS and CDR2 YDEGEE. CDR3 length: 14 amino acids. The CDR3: CASSLSWTRETQYF. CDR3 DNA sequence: TGTGCCAGCAGCTTGTCCTGGACCCGAGAGACCCAGTACTTC.

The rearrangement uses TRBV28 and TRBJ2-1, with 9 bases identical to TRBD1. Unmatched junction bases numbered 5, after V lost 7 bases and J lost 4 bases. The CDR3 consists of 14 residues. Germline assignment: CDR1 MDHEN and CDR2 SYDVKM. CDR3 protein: CASKPGQGYNEQFF. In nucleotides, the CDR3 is TGTGCCAGCAAACCGGGACAGGGTTACAATGAGCAGTTCTTC.

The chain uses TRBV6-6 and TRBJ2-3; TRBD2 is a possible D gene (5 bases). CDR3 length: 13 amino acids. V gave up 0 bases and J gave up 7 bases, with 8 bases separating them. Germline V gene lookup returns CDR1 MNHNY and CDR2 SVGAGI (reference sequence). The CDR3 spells CASSYSRGNTQYF. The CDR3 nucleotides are TGTGCCAGCAGTTACTCCCGGGGAAATACGCAGTATTTT.

In DNA form, the CDR3 reads TGTGCCAGCAGTCCGACTAGCGGGAGATACGAGCAGTACTTC. Protein: CASSPTSGRYEQYF. The chain is built from TRBV6-5 and TRBJ2-7; 12 nucleotides match TRBD2. The CDR3 has 14 residues. Germline CDR1 MNHEY, CDR2 SVGAGI. The trim removed 5 bases at V and 4 bases at J, leaving 3 bases unmatched.

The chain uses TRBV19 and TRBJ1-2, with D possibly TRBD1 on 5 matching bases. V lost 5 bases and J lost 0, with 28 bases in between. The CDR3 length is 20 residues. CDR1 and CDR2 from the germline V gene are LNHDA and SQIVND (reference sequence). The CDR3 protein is CASSFRLPLAGQGANYGYTF. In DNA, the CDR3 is TGTGCCAGTAGTTTTCGGCTTCCTCTGGCGGGGCAGGGAGCTAACTATGGCTACACCTTC.

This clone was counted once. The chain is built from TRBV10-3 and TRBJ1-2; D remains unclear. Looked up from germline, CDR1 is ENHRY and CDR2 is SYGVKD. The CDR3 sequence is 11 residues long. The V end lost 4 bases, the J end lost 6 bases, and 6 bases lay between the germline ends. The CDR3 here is CAISVGHGYTF. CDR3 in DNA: TGTGCCATCAGTGTCGGCCATGGCTACACCTTC.

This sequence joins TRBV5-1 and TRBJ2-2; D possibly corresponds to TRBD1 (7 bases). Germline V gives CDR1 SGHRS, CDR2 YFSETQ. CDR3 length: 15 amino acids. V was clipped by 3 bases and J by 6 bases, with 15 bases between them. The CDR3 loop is CASSSPGGSAGELFF. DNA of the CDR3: TGCGCCAGCAGCTCGCCAGGGGGGTCGGCCGGGGAGCTGTTTTTT.

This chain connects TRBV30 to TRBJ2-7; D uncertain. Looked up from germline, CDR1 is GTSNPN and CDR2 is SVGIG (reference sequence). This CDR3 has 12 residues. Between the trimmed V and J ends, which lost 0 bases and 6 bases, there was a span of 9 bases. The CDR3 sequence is CAWSVLPREQYF. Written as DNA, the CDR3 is TGTGCCTGGAGTGTACTCCCTCGCGAGCAGTACTTC.

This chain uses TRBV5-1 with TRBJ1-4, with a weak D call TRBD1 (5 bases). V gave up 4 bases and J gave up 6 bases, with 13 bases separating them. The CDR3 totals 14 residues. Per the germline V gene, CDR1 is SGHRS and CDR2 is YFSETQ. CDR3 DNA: TGCGCCAGCAGCAACGGGGCCGCTTATGAAAAACTGTTTTTT. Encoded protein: CASSNGAAYEKLFF.

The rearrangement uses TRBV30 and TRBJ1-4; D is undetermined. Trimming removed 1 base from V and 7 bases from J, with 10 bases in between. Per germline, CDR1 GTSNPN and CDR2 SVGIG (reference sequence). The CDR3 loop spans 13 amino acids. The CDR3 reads CAWSGWSGEKLFF. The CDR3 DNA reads TGTGCCTGGAGTGGCTGGAGTGGTGAAAAACTGTTTTTT.

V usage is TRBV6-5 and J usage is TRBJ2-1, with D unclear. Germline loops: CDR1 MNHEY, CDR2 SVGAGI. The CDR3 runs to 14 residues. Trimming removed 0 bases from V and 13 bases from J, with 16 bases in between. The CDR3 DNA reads TGTGCCAGCAGTTACTCTTCCCCGTTGGGTGGCCAGTTCTTC. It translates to CASSYSSPLGGQFF.

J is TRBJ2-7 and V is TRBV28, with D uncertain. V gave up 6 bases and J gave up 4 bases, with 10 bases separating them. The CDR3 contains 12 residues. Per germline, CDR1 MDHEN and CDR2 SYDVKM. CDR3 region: CASRSLSYEQYF. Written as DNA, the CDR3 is TGTGCCAGCAGGTCCCTTAGTTACGAGCAGTACTTC.

Here the CDR3 DNA reads TGTGCCAGCAGTCGGGGTGACAGGGAGTCCTACGAGCAGTACTTC. Its translation is CASSRGDRESYEQYF. The chain carries TRBV9 and TRBJ2-7; 7 bases map to TRBD1. This CDR3 region has 15 residues. Germline V gene data show CDR1 as SGDLS and CDR2 as YYNGEE. With V trimmed by 5 bases and J by 1 base, 9 bases remained unmatched.